This T cell receptor (beta chain) came from a study of blood T cells in healthy people across ages. Study-wide points: Diversity of TCR beta per million T cells declined in a roughly linear way with age. Possibly, changes in expanded clonotypes were confounded because donor CMV status was unknown.

Together with a sample-barcoded 5' primer, a J-beta primer mix was included in a second PCR lasting about 7 to 11 cycles. Template switching added a 12-random-nucleotide identifier to every cDNA molecule. TCRdb processed the 5' RACE reads anew with MiXCR; each CDR3 protein has one entry. The sample consists of approximately 1,700,000 distinct CDR3 sequences, approximately 39% of them appearing once. To note about this clonotype: Its specificity is unknown.

Total RNA was isolated from each sample in quantities of at least 5 micrograms. Between the trimmed V and J ends, which lost 0 bases and 1 base, there was a span of 12 bases. Germline CDR1 is MNHEY and CDR2 is SVGAGI. This CDR3 is built from 16 residues. V usage is TRBV6-5 and J usage is TRBJ1-1; no firm D call. The source of this sequence is a human donor in good health. The sequenced sample was blood. DNA for the CDR3: TGTGCCAGCAGTTACTCAGTCAACGGTCAGAACACTGAAGCTTTCTTT. Translating it yields CASSYSVNGQNTEAFF.